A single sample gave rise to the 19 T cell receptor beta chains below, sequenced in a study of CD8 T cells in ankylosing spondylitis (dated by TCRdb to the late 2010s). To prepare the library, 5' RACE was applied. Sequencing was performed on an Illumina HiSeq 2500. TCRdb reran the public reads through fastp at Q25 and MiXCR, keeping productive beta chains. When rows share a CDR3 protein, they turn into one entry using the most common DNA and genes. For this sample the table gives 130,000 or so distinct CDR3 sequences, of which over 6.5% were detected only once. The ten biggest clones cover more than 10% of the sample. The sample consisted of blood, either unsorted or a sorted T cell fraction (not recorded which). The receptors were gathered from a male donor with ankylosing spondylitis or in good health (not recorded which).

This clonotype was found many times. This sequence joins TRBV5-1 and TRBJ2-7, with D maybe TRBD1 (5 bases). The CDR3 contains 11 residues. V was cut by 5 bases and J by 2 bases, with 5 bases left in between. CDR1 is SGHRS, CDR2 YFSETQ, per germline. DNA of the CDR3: TGCGCCAGCAGGGACACCTACGAGCAGTACTTC. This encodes CASRDTYEQYF.

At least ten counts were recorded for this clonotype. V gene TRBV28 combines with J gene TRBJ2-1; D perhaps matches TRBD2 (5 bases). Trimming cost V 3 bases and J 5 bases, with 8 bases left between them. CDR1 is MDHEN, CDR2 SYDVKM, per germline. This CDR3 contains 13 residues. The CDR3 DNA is TGTGCCAGCAGTTTTTCCGGGAACAATGAGCAGTTCTTC. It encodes CASSFSGNNEQFF.

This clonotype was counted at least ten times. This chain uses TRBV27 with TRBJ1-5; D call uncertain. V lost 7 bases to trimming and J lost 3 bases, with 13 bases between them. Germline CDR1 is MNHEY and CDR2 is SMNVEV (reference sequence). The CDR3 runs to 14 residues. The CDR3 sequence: CASKGGSNNQPQHF. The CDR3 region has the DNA TGTGCCAGCAAGGGTGGGTCTAACAATCAGCCCCAGCATTTT.

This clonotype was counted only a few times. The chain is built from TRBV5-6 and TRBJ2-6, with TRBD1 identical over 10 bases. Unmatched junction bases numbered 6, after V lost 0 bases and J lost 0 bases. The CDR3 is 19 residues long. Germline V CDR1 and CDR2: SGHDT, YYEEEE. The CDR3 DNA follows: TGTGCCAGCAGCTTGGGGACAGGGGGTACCCTCTCTGGGGCCAACGTCCTGACTTTC. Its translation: CASSLGTGGTLSGANVLTF.

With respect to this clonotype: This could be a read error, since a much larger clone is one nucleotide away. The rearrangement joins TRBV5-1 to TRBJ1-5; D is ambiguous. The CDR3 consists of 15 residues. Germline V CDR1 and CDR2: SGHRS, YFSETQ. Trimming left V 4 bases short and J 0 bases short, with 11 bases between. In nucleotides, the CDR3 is TGCGCCAGCAGCCCCGTGCAAGATAGCAATCAGCCCCAGCATTTT. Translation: CASSPVQDSNQPQHF. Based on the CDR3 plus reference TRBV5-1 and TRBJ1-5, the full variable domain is KAGVTQTPRYLIKTRGQQVTLSCSPISGHRSVSWYQQTPGQGLQFLFEYFSETQRNKGNFPGRFSGRQFSNSRSEMNVSTLELGDSALYLCASSPVQDSNQPQHFGDGTRLSIL.

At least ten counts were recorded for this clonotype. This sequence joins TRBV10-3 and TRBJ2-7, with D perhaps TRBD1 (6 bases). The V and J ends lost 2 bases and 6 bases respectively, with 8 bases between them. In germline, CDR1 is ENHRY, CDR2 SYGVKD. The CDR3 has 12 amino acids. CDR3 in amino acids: CAISEIRGEQYF. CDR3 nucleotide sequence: TGTGCCATCAGTGAGATCAGGGGCGAGCAGTACTTC.

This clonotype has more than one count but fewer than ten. The CDR3 reads CASSRRAGELFF. As DNA, the CDR3 is TGTGCCAGCAGCCGGCGTGCAGGGGAGCTGTTTTTT. The V and J genes are TRBV3-1 and TRBJ2-2; no clear D. Germline CDR1 reads LGHDT; CDR2 reads YNNKEL (reference sequence). V was trimmed by 4 bases and J by 8 bases, leaving 8 bases between them. The CDR3 length is 12 residues.

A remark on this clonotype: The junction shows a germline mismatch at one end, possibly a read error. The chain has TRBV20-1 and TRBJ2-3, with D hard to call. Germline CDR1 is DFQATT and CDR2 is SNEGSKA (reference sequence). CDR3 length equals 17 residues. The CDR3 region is CCARDTGQDIWTDTQYF. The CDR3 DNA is TGCTGTGCTAGAGATACGGGCCAAGATATTTGGACAGATACGCAGTATTTT.

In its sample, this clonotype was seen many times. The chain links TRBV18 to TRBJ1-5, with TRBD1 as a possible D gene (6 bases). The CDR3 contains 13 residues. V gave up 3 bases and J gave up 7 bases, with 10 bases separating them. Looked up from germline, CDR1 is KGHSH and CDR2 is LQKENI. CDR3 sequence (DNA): TGTGCCAGCTCACCTTCAGGGGTCCAGCCCCAGCATTTT. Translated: CASSPSGVQPQHF.

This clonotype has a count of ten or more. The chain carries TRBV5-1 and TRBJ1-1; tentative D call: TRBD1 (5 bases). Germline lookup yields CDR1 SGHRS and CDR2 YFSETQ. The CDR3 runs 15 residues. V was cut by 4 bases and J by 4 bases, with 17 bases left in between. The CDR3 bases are TGCGCCAGCAGCACCGGGACTTCCGCGGGCACTGAAGCTTTCTTT. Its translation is CASSTGTSAGTEAFF.

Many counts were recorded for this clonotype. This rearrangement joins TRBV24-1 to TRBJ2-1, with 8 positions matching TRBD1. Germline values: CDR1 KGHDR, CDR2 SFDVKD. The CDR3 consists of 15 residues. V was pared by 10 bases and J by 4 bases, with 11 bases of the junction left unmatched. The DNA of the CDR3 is TGTGCCACTCAAAGCCGGGACAGGAGATACAATGAGCAGTTCTTC. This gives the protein CATQSRDRRYNEQFF.

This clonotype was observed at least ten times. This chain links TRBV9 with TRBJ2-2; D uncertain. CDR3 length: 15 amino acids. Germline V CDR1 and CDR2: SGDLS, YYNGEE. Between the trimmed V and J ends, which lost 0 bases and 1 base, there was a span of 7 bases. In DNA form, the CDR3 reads TGTGCCAGCAGCGTAGAAGTCAGGAACACCGGGGAGCTGTTTTTT. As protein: CASSVEVRNTGELFF.

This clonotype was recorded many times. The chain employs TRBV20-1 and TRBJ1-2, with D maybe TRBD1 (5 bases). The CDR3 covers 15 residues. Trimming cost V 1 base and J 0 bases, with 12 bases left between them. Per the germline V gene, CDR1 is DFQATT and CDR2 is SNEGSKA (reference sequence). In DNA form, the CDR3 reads TGCAGTGCTAGAGCGGGGCCGGTGGCTAACTATGGCTACACCTTC. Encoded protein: CSARAGPVANYGYTF.

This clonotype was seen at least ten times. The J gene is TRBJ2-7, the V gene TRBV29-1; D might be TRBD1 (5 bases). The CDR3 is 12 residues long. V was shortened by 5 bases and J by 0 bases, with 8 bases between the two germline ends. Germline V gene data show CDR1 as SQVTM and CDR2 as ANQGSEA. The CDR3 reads CSVSDSSYEQYF. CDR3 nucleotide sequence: TGCAGCGTTTCCGACAGCTCCTACGAGCAGTACTTC.

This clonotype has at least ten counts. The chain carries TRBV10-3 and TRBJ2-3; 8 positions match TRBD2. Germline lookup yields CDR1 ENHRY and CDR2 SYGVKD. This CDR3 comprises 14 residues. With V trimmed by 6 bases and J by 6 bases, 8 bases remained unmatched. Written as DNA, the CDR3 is TGTGCCATCAGCCGGGAGGGGGTCTCCGATACGCAGTATTTT. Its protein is CAISREGVSDTQYF.

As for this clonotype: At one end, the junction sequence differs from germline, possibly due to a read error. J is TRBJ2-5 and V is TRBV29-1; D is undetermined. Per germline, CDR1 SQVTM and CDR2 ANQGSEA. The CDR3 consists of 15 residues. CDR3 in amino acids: CSVSKAGVFQETQCF. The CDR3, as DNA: TGCAGCGTTTCGAAGGCAGGAGTCTTCCAAGAGACCCAGTGCTTC.

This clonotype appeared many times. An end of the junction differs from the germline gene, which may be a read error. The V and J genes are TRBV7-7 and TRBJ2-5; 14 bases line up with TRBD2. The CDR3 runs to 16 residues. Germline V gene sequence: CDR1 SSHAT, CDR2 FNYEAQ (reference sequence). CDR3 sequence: CASSYGLAGGSETQYF. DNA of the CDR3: TGTGCTAGCAGCTACGGACTAGCGGGAGGATCGGAGACCCAGTACTTC. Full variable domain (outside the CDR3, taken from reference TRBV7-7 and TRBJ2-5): GAGVSQSPRYKVTKRGQDVTLRCDPISSHATLYWYQQALGQGPEFLTYFNYEAQPDKSGLPSDRFSAERPEGSISTLTIQRTEQRDSAMYRCASSYGLAGGSETQYFGPGTRLLVL.

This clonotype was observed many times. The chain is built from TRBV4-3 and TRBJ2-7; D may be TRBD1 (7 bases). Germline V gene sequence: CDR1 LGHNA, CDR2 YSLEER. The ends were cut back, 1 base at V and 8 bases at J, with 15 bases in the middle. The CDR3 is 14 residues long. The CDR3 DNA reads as TGCGCCAGCAGCCAAGTTGCGGGACAGCCCCAGCAGTACTTC. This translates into CASSQVAGQPQQYF.

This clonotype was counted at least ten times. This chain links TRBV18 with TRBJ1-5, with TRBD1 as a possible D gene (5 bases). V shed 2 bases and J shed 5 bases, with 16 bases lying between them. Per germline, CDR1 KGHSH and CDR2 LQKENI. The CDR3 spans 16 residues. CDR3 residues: CASSPSGALRDQPQHF. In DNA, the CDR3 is TGTGCCAGCTCACCATCCGGGGCCCTCAGAGATCAGCCCCAGCATTTT. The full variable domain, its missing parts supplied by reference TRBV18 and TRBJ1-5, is NAGVMQNPRHLVRRRGQEARLRCSPMKGHSHVYWYRQLPEEGLKFMVYLQKENIIDESGMPKERFSAEFPKEGPSILRIQQVVRGDSAAYFCASSPSGALRDQPQHFGDGTRLSIL.